These 3 T cell receptor beta chains originate from one sample sequenced in a study of blood T cell repertoires in COVID-19. Clones were sequenced by immunoSEQ multiplex PCR, and TCRdb holds only the in-frame ones, with some missing. This table holds 200,000 or so clones, 85% to 90% found once. The sample consisted of peripheral blood. The receptors stem from a woman aged 60-75 years with acute or convalescent COVID-19.

This rearrangement joins TRBV27 to TRBJ2-5, with TRBD2 matching over 8 bases. Germline V CDR1 and CDR2: MNHEY, SMNVEV (reference sequence). The length of the CDR3 is 17 residues. V dropped 2 bases and J dropped 2; count of bases not matched to a gene: 10. The CDR3 DNA is TGTGCCAGCAGTTTAGTTAGCGGGATCCTAGGACAAGAGACCCAGTACTTC. Amino acids: CASSLVSGILGQETQYF.

The chain couples TRBV3-1 (or the pseudogene TRBV3-2) to TRBJ2-3, with no clear D. In germline, CDR1 is LGHDT, CDR2 YNNKEL (reference sequence). V was trimmed by 4 bases and J by 0 bases, leaving 8 bases between them. CDR3 length: 14 amino acids. CDR3 DNA: TGTGCCAGCAGCCGCAGATTAAGCACAGATACGCAGTATTTT. This codes for CASSRRLSTDTQYF.

CDR3 DNA sequence: TGTGCCAGCAGGACACCTTCGGGGAGGGTTAATTCACCCCTCCACTTT. As protein: CASRTPSGRVNSPLHF. The rearrangement uses TRBV28 and TRBJ1-6; D not certain. The CDR3 is 16 amino acids. Germline loops: CDR1 MDHEN, CDR2 SYDVKM. V gave up 6 bases and J gave up 6 bases, with 18 bases separating them.